A selection of T cell receptor beta chains follows, all from one sample in a study of OX40 agonist ivuxolimab in advanced cancers. Profiling relied on immunoSEQ multiplex PCR, and the TCRdb table lists in-frame clones only, not all of them. The data show some 15,000 clones, around 80% seen once. Specimen: CD4+ or CD8+ T cells sorted from blood, collected in a trial of the OX40 agonist ivuxolimab. All receptors derive from an adult with an advanced solid tumor such as melanoma, head and neck, liver or kidney cancer. CDR3s include the opening cysteine and the closing phenylalanine or tryptophan. A D gene is named only where the DNA matches it firmly. A clone size is listed for some rows: how often the clone was seen (once, few, many), or a class if it is expanded.

d_gene | abundance | j_gene | v_gene | CDR3aa | CDR3nt
TRBD1 | few | TRBJ2-7 | TRBV7-9 | CASSPRTGAYEQYF | TGTGCCAGCAGCCCCAGGACAGGGGCCTACGAGCAGTACTTC
TRBD1 | NA | TRBJ2-7 | TRBV7-6 | CASSLEAGGAYEQYF | TGTGCCAGCAGCTTAGAGGCAGGGGGCGCGTACGAGCAGTACTTC
TRBD1 | NA | TRBJ1-2 | TRBV4-3 | CASSPTTGEYGYTF | TGCGCCAGCAGCCCCACGACAGGGGAATATGGCTACACCTTC
NA | NA | TRBJ1-1 | TRBV5-4 | CASSLKDSKAEAFF | TGTGCCAGCAGCTTGAAAGACTCGAAGGCTGAAGCTTTCTTT
NA | NA | TRBJ1-5 | TRBV6-5 | CASSYAGGIQPQHF | TGTGCCAGCAGTTACGCGGGGGGCATTCAGCCCCAGCATTTT
NA | NA | TRBJ2-7 | TRBV11-3 | CASSLGSDEQYF | TGTGCCAGCAGCTTAGGTAGCGACGAGCAGTACTTC
TRBD1 | NA | TRBJ1-1 | TRBV7-9 | CASSLPRGRIQQGDTEAFF | TGTGCCAGCAGCTTACCGCGGGGAAGGATTCAACAGGGGGACACTGAAGCTTTCTTT
TRBD1 | NA | TRBJ2-7 | TRBV4-2 | CASSSGFLGQGELDEQYF | TGTGCCAGCAGCAGCGGGTTCCTGGGACAGGGGGAATTGGACGAGCAGTACTTC
NA | NA | TRBJ2-7 | TRBV19 | CASSPSGTLSYEQYF | TGTGCCAGTAGTCCTTCGGGAACACTCTCCTACGAGCAGTACTTC
NA | NA | TRBJ1-4 | TRBV6-5 | CASSYGEKLFF | TGTGCCAGCAGTTACGGCGAAAAACTGTTTTTT
TRBD2 | NA | TRBJ2-7 | TRBV5-4 | CASTEGLADSYEQYF | TGTGCCAGCACCGAAGGACTAGCGGACTCCTACGAGCAGTACTTC
TRBD2 | NA | TRBJ2-7 | TRBV4-3 | CASSQYSGGAYEQYF | TGCGCCAGCAGCCAATATAGCGGGGGGGCGTACGAGCAGTACTTC
NA | NA | TRBJ2-7 | TRBV4-1 | CASSQARTSHEQYF | TGCGCCAGCAGCCAAGCCCGGACAAGCCACGAGCAGTACTTC
NA | NA | TRBJ1-5 | TRBV27 | CASSSSPTGLKQPQHF | TGTGCCAGCAGTTCCTCCCCCACAGGGCTTAAGCAGCCCCAGCATTTT
NA | NA | TRBJ1-6 | TRBV2 | CASSEGYNSPLHF | TGTGCCAGCAGTGAAGGCTATAATTCACCCCTCCACTTT
NA | NA | TRBJ2-7 | TRBV5-1 | CASSLRRGRGSYEQYF | TGCGCCAGCAGCTTGCGGAGGGGACGGGGATCCTACGAGCAGTACTTC
NA | NA | TRBJ1-5 | TRBV2 | CASNPSTLRPQHF | TGTGCCAGCAACCCCTCGACCCTGAGGCCCCAGCATTTT
NA | NA | TRBJ2-3 | TRBV5-1 | CASSPPHREDTQYF | TGCGCCAGCAGCCCACCGCACAGGGAGGATACGCAGTATTTT
NA | NA | TRBJ2-5 | TRBV11-1 | CASSPRAIMGETQYF | TGTGCCAGCAGCCCCCGGGCCATCATGGGAGAGACCCAGTACTTC
TRBD2 | NA | TRBJ2-1 | TRBV7-2 | CASSSLAGGYNEQFF | TGTGCCAGCAGCTCCTTAGCGGGGGGATACAATGAGCAGTTCTTC
NA | NA | TRBJ1-1 | TRBV27 | CASRYIGGQTEAFF | TGTGCCAGCAGGTACATTGGGGGGCAGACTGAAGCTTTCTTT
NA | NA | TRBJ1-4 | TRBV4-1 | CASSHPSMNNEKLFF | TGCGCCAGCAGCCATCCCTCGATGAATAATGAAAAACTGTTTTTT
TRBD2 | NA | TRBJ2-1 | TRBV2 | CASSELAGGGSEQFF | TGTGCCAGCAGTGAGCTAGCGGGGGGCGGAAGTGAGCAGTTCTTC
NA | NA | TRBJ2-1 | TRBV13 | CASTGKSSYNEQFF | TGTGCCAGCACGGGCAAGAGCTCCTACAATGAGCAGTTCTTC
NA | NA | TRBJ2-3 | TRBV9 | CASSLGQFGTDTQYF | TGTGCCAGCAGCCTTGGACAATTCGGCACAGATACGCAGTATTTT
TRBD1 | NA | TRBJ2-1 | TRBV7-2 | CAVDRGETYNEQFF | TGTGCCGTAGACAGGGGAGAAACTTACAATGAGCAGTTCTTC
NA | large | TRBJ1-4 | TRBV29-1 | CSVEERGSDNEKLFF | TGCAGCGTTGAAGAACGGGGCTCGGATAATGAAAAACTGTTTTTT
NA | NA | TRBJ2-1 | TRBV19 | CASSIKSSYNEQFF | TGTGCCAGTAGTATCAAGAGCTCCTACAATGAGCAGTTCTTC
NA | NA | TRBJ2-2 | TRBV5-1 | CASSFTSDTGELFF | TGCGCCAGCAGCTTTACCAGTGACACCGGGGAGCTGTTTTTT
NA | NA | TRBJ2-7 | TRBV19 | CASSQFSGDYEQYF | TGTGCCAGTAGTCAATTCAGCGGAGACTACGAGCAGTACTTC
NA | NA | TRBJ2-7 | TRBV5-1 | CASSPETYEQYF | TGCGCCAGCAGCCCGGAAACATACGAGCAGTACTTC
NA | NA | TRBJ1-4 | TRBV27 | CASTLPAHRTRDLLWKTVF | TGTGCCAGCACCTTACCGGCCCACCGGACGCGGGATCTTTTGTGGAAAACTGTTTTT
NA | NA | TRBJ2-7 | TRBV27 | CASSLGYEQYF | TGTGCCAGCAGTTTAGGCTACGAGCAGTACTTC
TRBD1 | NA | TRBJ1-5 | TRBV5-5 | CASSSTGLNQPQHF | TGTGCCAGCAGCTCGACAGGGTTGAATCAGCCCCAGCATTTT
TRBD1 | NA | TRBJ2-2 | TRBV9 | CASSGTGYGELFF | TGTGCCAGCAGCGGGACAGGGTACGGGGAGCTGTTTTTT
NA | NA | TRBJ2-7 | TRBV29-1 | CSVERLGSSYEQYF | TGCAGCGTTGAAAGGTTAGGGAGCTCCTACGAGCAGTACTTC
TRBD1 | few | TRBJ2-7 | TRBV7-9 | CASSLGQGGYEQYF | TGTGCCAGCAGCTTGGGACAGGGGGGATACGAGCAGTACTTC
TRBD2 | few | TRBJ2-2 | TRBV9 | CASSVPSGGANTGELFF | TGTGCCAGCAGCGTCCCCAGCGGGGGGGCCAACACCGGGGAGCTGTTTTTT
TRBD1 | NA | TRBJ2-7 | TRBV5-1 | CASSLFPTRDRDSYEQYF | TGCGCCAGCAGCTTATTCCCAACTAGAGACAGGGACTCCTACGAGCAGTACTTC
NA | NA | TRBJ2-7 | TRBV11-3 | CASSRENDGTYEQYF | TGTGCCAGCAGCAGAGAGAACGACGGGACCTACGAGCAGTACTTC
NA | NA | TRBJ2-7 | TRBV14 | CASSQGAYEQYF | TGTGCCAGCAGCCAGGGTGCCTACGAGCAGTACTTC
NA | NA | TRBJ2-1 | TRBV2 | CARLNRDNNEQFF | TGTGCCAGACTAAACAGGGATAACAATGAGCAGTTCTTC
TRBD1 | NA | TRBJ1-2 | TRBV9 | CASSVGQGAYGYTF | TGTGCCAGCAGCGTTGGACAGGGCGCTTATGGCTACACCTTC
NA | NA | TRBJ2-7 | TRBV5-6 | CASSSDLAYEQYF | TGTGCCAGCAGCTCGGACTTAGCCTACGAGCAGTACTTC
NA | NA | TRBJ2-3 | TRBV7-8 | CASSNRPGGLDTQYF | TGTGCCAGCAGCAACCGACCCGGCGGACTAGATACGCAGTATTTT
NA | few | TRBJ1-5 | TRBV2 | CASSEVNSNQPQHF | TGTGCCAGCAGTGAAGTAAATAGCAATCAGCCCCAGCATTTT
NA | NA | TRBJ2-2 | TRBV12-5 | CASGLVRETGELFF | TGTGCTAGTGGTTTGGTTCGGGAAACCGGGGAGCTGTTTTTT
NA | once | TRBJ1-2 | TRBV7-9 | CASSLGTGSDGYTF | TGTGCCAGCAGCTTAGGGACGGGTTCGGATGGCTACACCTTC
NA | few | TRBJ2-7 | TRBV9 | CASSIRPGSSYEQYF | TGTGCCAGCAGCATTCGACCGGGATCATCCTACGAGCAGTACTTC